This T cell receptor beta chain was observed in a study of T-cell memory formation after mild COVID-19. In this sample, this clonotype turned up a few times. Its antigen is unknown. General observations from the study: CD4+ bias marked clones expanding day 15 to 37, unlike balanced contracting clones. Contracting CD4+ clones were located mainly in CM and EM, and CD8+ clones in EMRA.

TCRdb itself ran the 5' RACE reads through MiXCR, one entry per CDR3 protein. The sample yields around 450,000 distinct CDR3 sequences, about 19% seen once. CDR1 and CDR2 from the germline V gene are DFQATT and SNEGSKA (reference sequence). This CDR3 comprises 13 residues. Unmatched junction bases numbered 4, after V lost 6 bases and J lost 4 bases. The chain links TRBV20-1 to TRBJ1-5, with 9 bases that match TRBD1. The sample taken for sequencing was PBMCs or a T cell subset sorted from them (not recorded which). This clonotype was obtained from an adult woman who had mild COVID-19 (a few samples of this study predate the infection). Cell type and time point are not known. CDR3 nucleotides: TGCAGTGCCACCGGGACAGGGAATCAGCCCCAGCATTTT. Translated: CSATGTGNQPQHF.